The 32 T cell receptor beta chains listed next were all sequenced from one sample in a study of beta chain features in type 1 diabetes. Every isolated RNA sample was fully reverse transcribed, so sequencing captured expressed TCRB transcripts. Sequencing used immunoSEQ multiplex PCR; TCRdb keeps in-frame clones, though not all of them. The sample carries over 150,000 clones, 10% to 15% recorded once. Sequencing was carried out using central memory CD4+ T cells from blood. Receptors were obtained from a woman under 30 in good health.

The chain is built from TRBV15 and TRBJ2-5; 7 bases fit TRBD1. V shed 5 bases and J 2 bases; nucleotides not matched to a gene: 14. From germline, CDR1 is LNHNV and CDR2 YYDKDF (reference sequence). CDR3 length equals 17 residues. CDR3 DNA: TGTGCCACCAGCTTTGGAAACGACAGGGTCGGGCAAGAGACCCAGTACTTC. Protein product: CATSFGNDRVGQETQYF.

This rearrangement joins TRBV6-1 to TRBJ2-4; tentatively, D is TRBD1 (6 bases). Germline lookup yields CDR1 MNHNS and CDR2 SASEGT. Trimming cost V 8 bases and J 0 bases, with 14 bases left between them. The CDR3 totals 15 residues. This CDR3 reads CASRQATIAKNIQYF. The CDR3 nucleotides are TGTGCCAGCCGACAGGCTACAATAGCCAAAAACATTCAGTACTTC.

CDR3 residues: CASSGDSSNQPQHF. CDR3 nucleotides: TGTGCCAGCAGCGGTGACAGTAGCAATCAGCCCCAGCATTTT. J is TRBJ1-5 and V is TRBV6-5; possible D gene TRBD1, 5 bases. Between the trimmed V and J ends, which lost 6 bases and 0 bases, there was a span of 9 bases. The germline V gene has CDR1 MNHEY and CDR2 SVGAGI. This CDR3 spans 14 amino acids.

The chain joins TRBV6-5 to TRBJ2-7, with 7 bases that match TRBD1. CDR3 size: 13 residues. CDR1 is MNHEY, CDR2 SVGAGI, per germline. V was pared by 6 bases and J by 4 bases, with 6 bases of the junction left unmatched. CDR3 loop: CASRGRGTYEQYF. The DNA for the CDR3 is TGTGCCAGCAGGGGCAGGGGGACGTACGAGCAGTACTTC.

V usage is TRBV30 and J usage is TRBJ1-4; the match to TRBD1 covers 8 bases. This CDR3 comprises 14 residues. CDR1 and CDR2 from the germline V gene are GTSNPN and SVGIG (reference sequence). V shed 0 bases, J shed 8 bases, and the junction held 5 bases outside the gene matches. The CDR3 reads CAWSVTGADEKLFF. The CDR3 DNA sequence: TGTGCCTGGAGTGTGACAGGGGCGGACGAAAAACTGTTTTTT.

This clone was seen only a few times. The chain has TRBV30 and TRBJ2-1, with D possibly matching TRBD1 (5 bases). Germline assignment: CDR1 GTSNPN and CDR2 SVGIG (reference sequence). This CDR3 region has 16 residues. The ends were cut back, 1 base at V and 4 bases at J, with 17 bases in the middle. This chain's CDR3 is CAWSAPRQSGYNEQFF. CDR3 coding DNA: TGTGCCTGGAGTGCCCCCAGACAGTCAGGTTACAATGAGCAGTTCTTC.

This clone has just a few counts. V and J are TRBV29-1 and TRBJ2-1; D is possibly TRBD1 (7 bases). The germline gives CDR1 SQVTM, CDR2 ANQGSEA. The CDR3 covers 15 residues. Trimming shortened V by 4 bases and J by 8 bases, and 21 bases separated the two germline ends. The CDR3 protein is CSVAPIGTGEDEQFF. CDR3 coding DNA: TGCAGCGTTGCTCCTATCGGTACAGGGGAGGATGAGCAGTTCTTC.

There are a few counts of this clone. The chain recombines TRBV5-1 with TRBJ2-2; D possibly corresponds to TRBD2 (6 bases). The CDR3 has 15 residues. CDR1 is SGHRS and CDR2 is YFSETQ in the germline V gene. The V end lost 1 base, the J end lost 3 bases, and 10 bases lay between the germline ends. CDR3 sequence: CASSLIAGHTGELFF. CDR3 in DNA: TGCGCCAGCAGCTTGATTGCGGGACACACCGGGGAGCTGTTTTTT.

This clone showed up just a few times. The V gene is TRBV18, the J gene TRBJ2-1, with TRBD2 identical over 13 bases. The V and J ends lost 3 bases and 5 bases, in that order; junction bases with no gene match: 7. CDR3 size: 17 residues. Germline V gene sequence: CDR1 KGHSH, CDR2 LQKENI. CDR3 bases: TGTGCCAGCTCACCTCCTCGACTAGCGGGAGGAAACAATGAGCAGTTCTTC. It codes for CASSPPRLAGGNNEQFF.

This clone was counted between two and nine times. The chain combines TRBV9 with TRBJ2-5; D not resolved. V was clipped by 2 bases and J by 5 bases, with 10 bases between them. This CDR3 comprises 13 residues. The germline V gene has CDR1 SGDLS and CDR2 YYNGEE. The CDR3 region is CASSVSAVETQYF. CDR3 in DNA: TGTGCCAGCAGCGTTTCCGCGGTGGAGACCCAGTACTTC.

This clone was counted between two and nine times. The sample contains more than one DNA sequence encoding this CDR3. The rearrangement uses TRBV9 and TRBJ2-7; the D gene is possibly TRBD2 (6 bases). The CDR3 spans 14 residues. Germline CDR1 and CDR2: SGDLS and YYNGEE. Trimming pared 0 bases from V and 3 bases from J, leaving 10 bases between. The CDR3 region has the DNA TGTGCCAGCAGCGTAGGGGGGGAAAACTACGAGCAGTACTTC. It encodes CASSVGGENYEQYF.

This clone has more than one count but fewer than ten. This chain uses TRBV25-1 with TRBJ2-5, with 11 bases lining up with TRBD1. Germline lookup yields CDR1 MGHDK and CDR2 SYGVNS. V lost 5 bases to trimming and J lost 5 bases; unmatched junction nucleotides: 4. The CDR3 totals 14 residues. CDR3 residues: CASSLDRGPETQYF. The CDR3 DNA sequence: TGTGCCAGCAGTTTGGACAGGGGGCCGGAGACCCAGTACTTC.

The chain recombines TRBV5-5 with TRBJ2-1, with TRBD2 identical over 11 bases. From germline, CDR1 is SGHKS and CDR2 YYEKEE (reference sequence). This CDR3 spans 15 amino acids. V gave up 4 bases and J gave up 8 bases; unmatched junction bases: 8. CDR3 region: CASSPRLAGRDEQFF. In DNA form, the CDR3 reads TGTGCCAGCAGCCCCAGACTAGCGGGAAGGGATGAGCAGTTCTTC.

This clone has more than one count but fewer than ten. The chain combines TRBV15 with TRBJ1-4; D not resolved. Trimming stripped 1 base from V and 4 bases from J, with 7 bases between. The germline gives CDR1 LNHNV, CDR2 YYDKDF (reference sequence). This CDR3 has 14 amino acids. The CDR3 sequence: CATSRARGNEKLFF. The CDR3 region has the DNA TGTGCCACCAGCAGAGCCCGGGGTAATGAAAAACTGTTTTTT.

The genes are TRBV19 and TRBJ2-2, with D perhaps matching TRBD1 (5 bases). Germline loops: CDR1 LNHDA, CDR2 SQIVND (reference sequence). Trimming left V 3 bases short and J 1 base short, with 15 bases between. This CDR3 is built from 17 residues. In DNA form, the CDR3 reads TGTGCCAGTAGTATCCCACGACAGACCGTGAACACCGGGGAGCTGTTTTTT. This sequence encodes CASSIPRQTVNTGELFF.

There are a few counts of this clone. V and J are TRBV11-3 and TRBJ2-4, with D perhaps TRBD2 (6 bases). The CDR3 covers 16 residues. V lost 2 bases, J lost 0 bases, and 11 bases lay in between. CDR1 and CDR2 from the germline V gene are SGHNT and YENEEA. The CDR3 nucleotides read TGTGCCAGCAGCTTAACGTGGGAGGTAGCCAAAAACATTCAGTACTTC. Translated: CASSLTWEVAKNIQYF.

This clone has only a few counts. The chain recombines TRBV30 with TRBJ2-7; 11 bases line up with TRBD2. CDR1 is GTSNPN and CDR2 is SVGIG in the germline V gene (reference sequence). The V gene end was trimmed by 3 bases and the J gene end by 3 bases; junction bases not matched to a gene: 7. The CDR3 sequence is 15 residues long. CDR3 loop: CAWSPGTSGRYEQYF. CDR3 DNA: TGTGCCTGGAGCCCAGGGACTAGCGGACGCTACGAGCAGTACTTC.

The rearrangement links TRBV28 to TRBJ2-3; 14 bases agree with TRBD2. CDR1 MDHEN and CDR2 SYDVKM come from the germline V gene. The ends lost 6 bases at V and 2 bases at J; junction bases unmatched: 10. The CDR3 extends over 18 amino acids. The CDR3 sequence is CASRPGTSGRRHTDTQYF. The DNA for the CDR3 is TGTGCCAGCAGACCTGGGACTAGCGGGAGACGGCACACAGATACGCAGTATTTT.

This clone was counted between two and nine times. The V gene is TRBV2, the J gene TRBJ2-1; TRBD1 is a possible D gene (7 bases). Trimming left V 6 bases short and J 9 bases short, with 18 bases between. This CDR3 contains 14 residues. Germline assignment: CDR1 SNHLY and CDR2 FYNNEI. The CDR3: CASRTRQGLGEQFF. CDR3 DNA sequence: TGTGCCAGCAGGACCAGACAGGGACTTGGTGAGCAGTTCTTC.

CDR3: CASSVGLAGVYEQYF. Here the CDR3 DNA reads TGTGCCAGCAGCGTAGGTCTAGCGGGAGTATACGAGCAGTACTTC. The rearrangement uses TRBV9 and TRBJ2-7; TRBD2 agrees at 10 bases. The CDR3 consists of 15 residues. Germline assignment: CDR1 SGDLS and CDR2 YYNGEE. After removal of 0 bases from V and 4 bases from J, the junction contained 4 bases not matched to a gene.

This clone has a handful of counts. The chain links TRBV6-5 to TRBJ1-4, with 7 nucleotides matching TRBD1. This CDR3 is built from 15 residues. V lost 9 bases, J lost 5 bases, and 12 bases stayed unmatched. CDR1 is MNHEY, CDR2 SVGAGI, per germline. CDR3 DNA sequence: TGTGCCAGTGGTCCCCGACAGGGAAGGAATGAAAAACTGTTTTTT. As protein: CASGPRQGRNEKLFF.

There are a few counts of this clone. CDR3: CASTPRTSNYNEQFF. Written as DNA, the CDR3 is TGTGCCAGCACTCCCCGGACTAGTAACTACAATGAGCAGTTCTTC. The chain recombines TRBV11-2 with TRBJ2-1; TRBD2 matches at 7 bases. Per the germline V gene, CDR1 is SGHAT and CDR2 is FQNNGV. V shed 7 bases, J shed 3 bases, and the junction held 9 bases outside the gene matches. The CDR3 has 15 amino acids.

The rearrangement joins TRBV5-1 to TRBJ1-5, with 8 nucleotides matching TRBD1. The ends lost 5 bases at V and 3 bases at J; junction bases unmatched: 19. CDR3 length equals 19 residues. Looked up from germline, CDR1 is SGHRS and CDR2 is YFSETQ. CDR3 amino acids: CASSPSRQGREYDNQPQHF. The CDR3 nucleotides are TGCGCCAGCAGTCCCAGTAGACAGGGGCGGGAATATGACAATCAGCCCCAGCATTTT.

CDR3 loop: CASSFLDRVLYTF. The CDR3 DNA reads as TGTGCCAGCAGTTTTCTGGACAGGGTTTTGTACACCTTC. The chain uses TRBV6-5 and TRBJ1-2, with 8 bases that match TRBD1. Trimming cost V 4 bases and J 11 bases; bases outside gene matches: 9. CDR3 length equals 13 residues. The V gene's germline CDR1 is MNHEY and CDR2 SVGAGI.

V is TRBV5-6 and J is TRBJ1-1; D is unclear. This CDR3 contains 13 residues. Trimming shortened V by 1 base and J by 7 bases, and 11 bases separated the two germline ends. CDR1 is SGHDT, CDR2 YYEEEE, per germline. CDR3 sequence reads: CASSLIQAHEAFF. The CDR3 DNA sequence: TGTGCCAGCAGCTTGATTCAGGCCCATGAAGCTTTCTTT.

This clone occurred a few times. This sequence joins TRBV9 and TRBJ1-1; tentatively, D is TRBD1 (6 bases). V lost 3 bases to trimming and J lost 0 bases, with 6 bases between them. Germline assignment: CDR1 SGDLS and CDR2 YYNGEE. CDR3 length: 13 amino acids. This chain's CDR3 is CASSGQVNTEAFF. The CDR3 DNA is TGTGCCAGCAGCGGACAGGTGAACACTGAAGCTTTCTTT.

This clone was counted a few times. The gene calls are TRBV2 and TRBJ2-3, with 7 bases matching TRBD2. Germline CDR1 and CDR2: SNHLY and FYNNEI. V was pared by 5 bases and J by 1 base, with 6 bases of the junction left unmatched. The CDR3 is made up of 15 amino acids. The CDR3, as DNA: TGTGCCAGCAGTTTAAGCGGGACCCGCACAGATACGCAGTATTTT. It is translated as CASSLSGTRTDTQYF.

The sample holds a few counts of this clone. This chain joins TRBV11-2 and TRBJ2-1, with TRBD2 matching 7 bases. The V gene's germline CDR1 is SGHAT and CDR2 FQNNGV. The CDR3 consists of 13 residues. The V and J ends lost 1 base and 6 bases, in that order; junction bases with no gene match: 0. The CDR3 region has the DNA TGTGCCAGCAGCTTAGGGACTAGCAATGAGCAGTTCTTC. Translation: CASSLGTSNEQFF. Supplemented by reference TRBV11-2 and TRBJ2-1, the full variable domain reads EAGVAQSPRYKIIEKRQSVAFWCNPISGHATLYWYQQILGQGPKLLIQFQNNGVVDDSQLPKDRFSAERLKGVDSTLKIQPAKLEDSAVYLCASSLGTSNEQFFGPGTRLTVL.

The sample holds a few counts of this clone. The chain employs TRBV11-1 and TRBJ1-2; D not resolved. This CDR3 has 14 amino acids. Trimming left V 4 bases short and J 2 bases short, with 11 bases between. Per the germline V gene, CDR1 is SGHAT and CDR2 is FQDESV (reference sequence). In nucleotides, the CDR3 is TGTGCCAGCAGCTCCGTTCAGGAAAACTATGGCTACACCTTC. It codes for CASSSVQENYGYTF.

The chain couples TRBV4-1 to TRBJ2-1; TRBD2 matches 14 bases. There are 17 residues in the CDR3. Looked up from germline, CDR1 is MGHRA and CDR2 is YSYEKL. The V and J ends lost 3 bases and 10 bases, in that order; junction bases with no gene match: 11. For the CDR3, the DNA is TGCGCCAGCAGCCATCGACAGGGGACTAGCGGGAGTGGGGAGCAGTTCTTC. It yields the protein CASSHRQGTSGSGEQFF.

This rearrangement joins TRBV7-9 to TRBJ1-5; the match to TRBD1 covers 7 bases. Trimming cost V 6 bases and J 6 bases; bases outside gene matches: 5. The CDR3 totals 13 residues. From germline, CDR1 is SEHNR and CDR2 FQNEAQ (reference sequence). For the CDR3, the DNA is TGTGCCAGCAGTCCCACAGGGGTTCAGCCCCAGCATTTT. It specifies CASSPTGVQPQHF.

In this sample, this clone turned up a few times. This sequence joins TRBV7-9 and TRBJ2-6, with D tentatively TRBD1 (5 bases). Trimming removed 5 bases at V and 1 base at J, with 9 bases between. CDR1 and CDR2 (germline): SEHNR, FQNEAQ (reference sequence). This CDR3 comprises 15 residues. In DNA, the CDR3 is TGTGCCAGCAGCATCCAGGGTTCTGGGGCCAACGTCCTGACTTTC. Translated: CASSIQGSGANVLTF.